These 27 T cell receptor beta chains came from one sample sequenced in a study of blood T cell repertoires in COVID-19. The repertoire was sequenced with immunoSEQ multiplex PCR; TCRdb's copy has only in-frame clones and lacks some. Of 100,000 to 150,000 clones detected, approximately 81% appear once; the ten largest clones hold 3.8%. The specimen sequenced was peripheral blood. The receptors stem from a woman between 50 and 59 years old with acute or convalescent COVID-19.

The J gene is TRBJ1-6, the V gene TRBV2; D unclear. Germline CDR1 and CDR2: SNHLY and FYNNEI. V was trimmed by 6 bases and J by 2 bases, leaving 8 bases between them. The CDR3 totals 14 residues. DNA for the CDR3: TGTGCCAGCAGCTCCGGGACCTATAATTCACCCCTCCACTTT. This codes for CASSSGTYNSPLHF.

The chain joins TRBV11-2 to TRBJ2-1; 14 bases align to TRBD2. The V and J ends lost 3 bases and 12 bases, in that order; junction bases with no gene match: 13. CDR3 length equals 17 residues. Germline CDR1 reads SGHAT; CDR2 reads FQNNGV. CDR3 nucleotide sequence: TGTGCCAGCAGCTTGGGACTAGGGACTAGCGGGAGTAGGCGGCAGTTCTTC. This encodes CASSLGLGTSGSRRQFF.

This rearrangement joins TRBV7-2 to TRBJ1-6; D not certain. Germline V gene data show CDR1 as SGHTA and CDR2 as FQGNSA. The germline V and J ends were trimmed by 1 base and 10 bases, with 11 bases remaining between them. CDR3 length: 14 residues. The CDR3 region is CASSLDGVRSPLHF. The CDR3 DNA sequence: TGTGCCAGCAGCTTAGACGGGGTGCGATCACCCCTCCACTTT.

The chain joins TRBV6-5 to TRBJ1-1; 8 bases match TRBD1. The J segment lost 5 bases and the V segment lost 6 bases, leaving 2 bases of the junction unmatched. The CDR3 is made up of 12 amino acids. CDR1 is MNHEY, CDR2 SVGAGI, per germline. Written as DNA, the CDR3 is TGTGCCAGCAGCAGGGGGCTGACTGAAGCTTTCTTT. Amino acid sequence: CASSRGLTEAFF.

Here the CDR3 reads CASGLAGWRQPQHF. The CDR3 DNA follows: TGTGCTAGTGGGCTGGCAGGGTGGCGTCAGCCCCAGCATTTT. The rearrangement joins TRBV12-5 to TRBJ1-5; weak D call: TRBD1 (5 bases). Per germline, CDR1 LGHNT and CDR2 FRNRAP. The CDR3 loop spans 14 amino acids. V was pared by 6 bases and J by 6 bases, with 15 bases between.

This chain joins TRBV2 and TRBJ1-2, with TRBD1 matching over 11 bases. J was trimmed by 4 bases and V by 1 base; bases with no gene match: 2. This CDR3 region has 15 residues. Germline V gives CDR1 SNHLY, CDR2 FYNNEI. As DNA, the CDR3 is TGTGCCAGCAGTGAAGGGGGACAGGGGGTCTATGGCTACACCTTC. It is translated as CASSEGGQGVYGYTF. Complete variable domain (other parts from reference TRBV2 and TRBJ1-2): EPEVTQTPSHQVTQMGQEVILRCVPISNHLYFYWYRQILGQKVEFLVSFYNNEISEKSEIFDDQFSVERPDGSNFTLKIRSTKLEDSAMYFCASSEGGQGVYGYTFGSGTRLTVV.

This chain uses TRBV7-8 with TRBJ2-1; D gene unclear. CDR1 is SGHVS and CDR2 is FQNEAQ in the germline V gene. This CDR3 has 14 residues. V lost 6 bases and J lost 3, with 12 bases in between. The CDR3 protein is CASSLKRYYNEQFF. In DNA form, the CDR3 reads TGTGCCAGCAGTTTAAAGCGATACTACAATGAGCAGTTCTTC.

This clone showed up just a few times. V and J are TRBV12-5 and TRBJ1-1; D is unresolved. The CDR3 spans 12 residues. V gave up 4 bases and J gave up 4 bases, with 7 bases separating them. Per germline, CDR1 LGHNT and CDR2 FRNRAP. CDR3 coding DNA: TGTGCTAGTGGTTCCCCCGGCACTGAAGCTTTCTTT. Translation: CASGSPGTEAFF.

The rearrangement joins TRBV18 to TRBJ2-1; TRBD2 agrees at 10 bases. J gave up 0 bases and V 6 bases, and 5 bases lay outside the gene matches. CDR1 KGHSH and CDR2 LQKENI come from the germline V gene. The CDR3 length is 16 residues. The CDR3 nucleotides read TGTGCCAGCTCCGAACTAGCGGGGAGCTCCTACAATGAGCAGTTCTTC. It specifies CASSELAGSSYNEQFF.

This chain links TRBV2 with TRBJ1-1; 7 bases are shared with TRBD1. This CDR3 has 14 residues. V lost 4 bases, J lost 7 bases, and 9 bases stayed unmatched. Germline V gene data show CDR1 as SNHLY and CDR2 as FYNNEI. The CDR3 sequence: CASSVETGFSEAFF. CDR3 coding DNA: TGTGCCAGCAGTGTCGAGACAGGGTTTAGTGAAGCTTTCTTT.

This rearrangement joins TRBV4-1 to TRBJ2-5; D may be TRBD2 (7 bases). Looked up from germline, CDR1 is MGHRA and CDR2 is YSYEKL. CDR3 size: 16 residues. Between the trimmed V and J ends, which lost 0 bases and 5 bases, there was a span of 16 bases. CDR3 sequence reads: CASSQDGGAAFETQYF. The CDR3 nucleotides are TGCGCCAGCAGCCAAGATGGGGGGGCTGCGTTCGAGACCCAGTACTTC.

The chain couples TRBV5-1 to TRBJ2-7; D might be TRBD2 (6 bases). The CDR3 is 15 amino acids. Germline loops: CDR1 SGHRS, CDR2 YFSETQ. Trimming removed 2 bases at V and 4 bases at J, with 16 bases between. This CDR3 reads CASSFGGVGAYEQYF. DNA for the CDR3: TGCGCCAGCAGCTTTGGCGGGGTGGGAGCATACGAGCAGTACTTC. The full variable domain, with the rest looked up from reference TRBV5-1 and TRBJ2-7, is KAGVTQTPRYLIKTRGQQVTLSCSPISGHRSVSWYQQTPGQGLQFLFEYFSETQRNKGNFPGRFSGRQFSNSRSEMNVSTLELGDSALYLCASSFGGVGAYEQYFGPGTRLTVT.

V usage is TRBV12-3 or TRBV12-4 and J usage is TRBJ1-4; maybe TRBD1 (5 bases). The CDR3 spans 12 residues. V lost 4 bases, J lost 7 bases, and 7 bases lay in between. The CDR3 nucleotides read TGTGCCAGCAGTTGGGGCGGTGAAAAACTGTTTTTT. The encoded protein is CASSWGGEKLFF.

The chain employs TRBV6-2 or TRBV6-3 and TRBJ1-4; the D is unclear. Germline CDR1 and CDR2: MNHEY and SVGEGT. The CDR3 runs to 16 residues. V gave up 5 bases and J gave up 0 bases, with 13 bases separating them. Here the CDR3 DNA reads TGTGCCAGCAGTCCAGAACGTCAGGCAACTAATGAAAAACTGTTTTTT. Translated: CASSPERQATNEKLFF.

This chain connects TRBV28 to TRBJ1-2; weak D call: TRBD1 (5 bases). Germline V gene lookup returns CDR1 MDHEN and CDR2 SYDVKM. The CDR3 is 16 residues long. V lost 7 bases and J lost 1, with 19 bases in between. In DNA form, the CDR3 reads TGTGCCAGCACCCCTTATGGAGGGACCCGTAACTATGGCTACACCTTC. This codes for CASTPYGGTRNYGYTF.

This chain joins TRBV19 and TRBJ1-2, with a possible D match to TRBD1 (6 bases). The CDR3 consists of 14 residues. The V gene's germline CDR1 is LNHDA and CDR2 SQIVND (reference sequence). V shed 2 bases and J shed 6 bases, with 13 bases lying between them. In DNA, the CDR3 is TGTGCCAGTAGTATAACAGGGACGTCCCATGGCTACACCTTC. Its translation: CASSITGTSHGYTF.

J is TRBJ1-5 and V is TRBV7-9; D is unresolved. This CDR3 is built from 13 residues. The germline V gene has CDR1 SEHNR and CDR2 FQNEAQ (reference sequence). The V end lost 2 bases, the J end lost 4 bases, and 6 bases lay between the germline ends. The CDR3 nucleotides are TGTGCCAGCAGCTTAACAGAAAATCAGCCCCAGCATTTT. This sequence encodes CASSLTENQPQHF. Using reference TRBV7-9 and TRBJ1-5 for the parts outside the CDR3, the full variable domain is DTGVSQNPRHKITKRGQNVTFRCDPISEHNRLYWYRQTLGQGPEFLTYFQNEAQLEKSRLLSDRFSAERPKGSFSTLEIQRTEQGDSAMYLCASSLTENQPQHFGDGTRLSIL.

The rearrangement links TRBV29-1 to TRBJ1-5, with D hard to call. The CDR3 consists of 13 residues. The V gene's germline CDR1 is SQVTM and CDR2 ANQGSEA. V dropped 6 bases and J dropped 1 base, with 10 bases sitting between them. CDR3 coding DNA: TGCAGCGTCGGGGAGAGAAGCAATCAGCCCCAGCATTTT. Translation: CSVGERSNQPQHF. Variable domain in full (rest from reference TRBV29-1 and TRBJ1-5): SAVISQKPSRDICQRGTSLTIQCQVDSQVTMMFWYRQQPGQSLTLIATANQGSEATYESGFVIDKFPISRPNLTFSTLTVSNMSPEDSSIYLCSVGERSNQPQHFGDGTRLSIL.

The chain has TRBV18 and TRBJ2-7, with 8 positions matching TRBD1. J was trimmed by 2 bases and V by 4 bases; bases with no gene match: 4. This CDR3 region has 14 residues. Germline V gene data show CDR1 as KGHSH and CDR2 as LQKENI. CDR3 sequence reads: CASSRGQAPYEQYF. The DNA for the CDR3 is TGTGCCAGCTCACGGGGACAGGCCCCCTACGAGCAGTACTTC.

The genes are TRBV19 and TRBJ1-1; D perhaps matches TRBD1 (6 bases). The CDR3 consists of 14 residues. Germline V gene data show CDR1 as LNHDA and CDR2 as SQIVND (reference sequence). The ends were cut back, 6 bases at V and 2 bases at J, with 13 bases in the middle. CDR3 residues: CASRSQGPNTEAFF. In nucleotides, the CDR3 is TGTGCCAGTAGGTCACAGGGCCCTAACACTGAAGCTTTCTTT.

The chain recombines TRBV27 with TRBJ2-5; TRBD2 agrees at 7 bases. This CDR3 region has 13 residues. Germline CDR1 MNHEY, CDR2 SMNVEV (reference sequence). Trimming took 5 bases from V and 4 from J; bases not matched to a gene: 4. CDR3 in amino acids: CASSHTGGETQYF. CDR3 DNA: TGTGCCAGCAGTCACACGGGAGGAGAGACCCAGTACTTC.

Only a few counts were recorded for this clone. The chain is built from TRBV12-3 or TRBV12-4 and TRBJ1-6; no firm D call. This CDR3 comprises 13 residues. The V and J ends lost 8 bases and 10 bases respectively, with 15 bases between them. CDR3 in DNA: TGTGCCAGCCAGTTTCTCGGAGGATCACCCCTCCACTTT. Its translation is CASQFLGGSPLHF.

This clone occurred a few times. The rearrangement links TRBV7-3 to TRBJ1-1; unclear D gene. There are 14 residues in the CDR3. Trimming shortened V by 1 base and J by 3 bases, and 9 bases separated the two germline ends. CDR1 and CDR2 (germline): SGHTA, FQGTGA. The DNA for the CDR3 is TGTGCCAGCAGCTTAAGCAGCGGGGACACTGAAGCTTTCTTT. This sequence encodes CASSLSSGDTEAFF.

The chain couples TRBV28 to TRBJ1-1; 8 bases map to TRBD1. This CDR3 is 14 amino acids long. Germline V gene sequence: CDR1 MDHEN, CDR2 SYDVKM. V lost 4 bases to trimming and J lost 8 bases; unmatched junction nucleotides: 9. CDR3 nucleotides: TGTGCCAGCAGTTCCCAGGGGGCGTTTTCAGAAGCTTTCTTT. Residues: CASSSQGAFSEAFF.

The J gene is TRBJ2-1, the V gene TRBV29-1; 13 bases match TRBD2. V shed 5 bases, J shed 7 bases, and the junction held 8 bases outside the gene matches. Germline V gene sequence: CDR1 SQVTM, CDR2 ANQGSEA. CDR3 length equals 15 residues. Here the CDR3 DNA reads TGCAGCGTTAAGACTAGCGGGAGGTTTTGGAATGAGCAGTTCTTC. It encodes CSVKTSGRFWNEQFF.

The count of this clone is one. The rearrangement joins TRBV6-5 to TRBJ1-2, with 8 bases aligning to TRBD1. Trimming took 5 bases from V and 4 from J; bases not matched to a gene: 3. Per germline, CDR1 MNHEY and CDR2 SVGAGI. The CDR3 has 13 amino acids. In DNA form, the CDR3 reads TGTGCCAGCAGTCCGACAGGGGTCTATGGCTACACCTTC. Translating gives CASSPTGVYGYTF.

This clone was seen only a few times. The chain links TRBV7-9 to TRBJ2-3; no firm D call. Germline values: CDR1 SEHNR, CDR2 FQNEAQ (reference sequence). V gave up 5 bases and J gave up 0 bases, with 3 bases separating them. CDR3 size: 12 residues. The CDR3 reads CASSPSTDTQYF. The CDR3 DNA reads as TGTGCCAGCAGCCCAAGCACAGATACGCAGTATTTT. The variable domain in full, with the rest retrieved from reference TRBV7-9 and TRBJ2-3, is DTGVSQNPRHKITKRGQNVTFRCDPISEHNRLYWYRQTLGQGPEFLTYFQNEAQLEKSRLLSDRFSAERPKGSFSTLEIQRTEQGDSAMYLCASSPSTDTQYFGPGTRLTVL.